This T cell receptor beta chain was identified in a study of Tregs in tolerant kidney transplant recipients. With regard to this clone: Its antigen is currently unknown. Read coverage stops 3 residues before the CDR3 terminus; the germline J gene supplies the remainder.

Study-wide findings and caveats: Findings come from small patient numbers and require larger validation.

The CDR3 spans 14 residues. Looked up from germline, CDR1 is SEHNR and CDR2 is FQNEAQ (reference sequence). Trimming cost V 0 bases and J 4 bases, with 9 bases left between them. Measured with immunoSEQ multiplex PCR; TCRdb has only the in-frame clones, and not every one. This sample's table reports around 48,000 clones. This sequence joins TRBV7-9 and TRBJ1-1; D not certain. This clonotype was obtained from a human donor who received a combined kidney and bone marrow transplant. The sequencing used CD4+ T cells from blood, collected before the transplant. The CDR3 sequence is CASSLAIRGTEAFF. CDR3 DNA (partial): TGTGCCAGCAGCTTAGCTATACGGGGCACTGAA.